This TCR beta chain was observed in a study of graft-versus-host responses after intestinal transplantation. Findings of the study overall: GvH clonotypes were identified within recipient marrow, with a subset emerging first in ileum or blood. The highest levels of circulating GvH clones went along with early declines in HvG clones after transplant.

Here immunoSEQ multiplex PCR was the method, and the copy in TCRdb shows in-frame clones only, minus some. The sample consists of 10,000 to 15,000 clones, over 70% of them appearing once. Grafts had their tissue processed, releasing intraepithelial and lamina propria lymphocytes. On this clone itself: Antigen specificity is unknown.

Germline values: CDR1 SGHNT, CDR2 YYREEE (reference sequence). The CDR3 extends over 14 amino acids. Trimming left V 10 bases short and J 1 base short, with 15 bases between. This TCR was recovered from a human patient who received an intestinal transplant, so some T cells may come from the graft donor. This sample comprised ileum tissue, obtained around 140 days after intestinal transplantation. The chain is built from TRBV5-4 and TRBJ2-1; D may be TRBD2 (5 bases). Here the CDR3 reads CAGGFGGSYNEQFF. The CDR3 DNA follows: TGTGCCGGCGGGTTTGGTGGGTCCTACAATGAGCAGTTCTTC.